Below are 13 T cell receptor beta chains sequenced from a single sample in a study of blood T cell repertoires in COVID-19. Produced via immunoSEQ multiplex PCR; TCRdb's table is partial and in-frame only. The sample shows a few hundred thousand clones, over 75% of them seen only once. Sequenced: PBMCs or T cells enriched from blood (not recorded which). The receptors shown here come from a woman aged 25 to 39 who had recovered from COVID-19.

The rearrangement links TRBV11-2 to TRBJ2-1, with 10 nucleotides matching TRBD2. The junction had 15 bases not matched to a gene; V was cut back by 1 base and J by 15 bases. Per germline, CDR1 SGHAT and CDR2 FQNNGV. CDR3 length: 16 residues. The CDR3 spells CASSLVASGGARNPFF. CDR3 DNA: TGTGCCAGCAGCTTAGTGGCTAGCGGGGGAGCCCGCAATCCGTTCTTC.

The sample holds one count of this clone. This sequence joins TRBV10-3 and TRBJ1-5, with TRBD1 matching over 7 bases. Germline V CDR1 and CDR2: ENHRY, SYGVKD. CDR3 length equals 15 residues. Trimming took 2 bases from V and 3 from J; bases not matched to a gene: 4. The CDR3 nucleotides read TGTGCCATCAGTGAGACAGGGGATGTCAATCAGCCCCAGCATTTT. It codes for CAISETGDVNQPQHF.

The V gene is TRBV3-1 (or the pseudogene TRBV3-2), the J gene TRBJ1-1; TRBD1 matches 7 bases. Trimming removed 4 bases from V and 5 bases from J; junction bases left unmatched: 10. Germline V lookup: CDR1 LGHDT, CDR2 YNNKEL (reference sequence). This CDR3 region has 15 residues. The CDR3 here is CASSPGQDQGTEAFF. CDR3 nucleotide sequence: TGTGCCAGCAGCCCTGGACAGGACCAGGGGACTGAAGCTTTCTTT.

In its sample, this clone was seen a few times. V is TRBV19 and J is TRBJ1-2; D is uncertain. Germline CDR1 reads LNHDA; CDR2 reads SQIVND (reference sequence). The ends were cut back, 4 bases at V and 1 base at J, with 13 bases in the middle. This CDR3 region has 15 residues. The CDR3 bases are TGTGCCAGTAGTACAATCTTCGGTGGTAACTATGGCTACACCTTC. Encoded protein: CASSTIFGGNYGYTF.

This chain uses TRBV4-1 with TRBJ2-1; D unresolved. CDR1 MGHRA and CDR2 YSYEKL come from the germline V gene. The CDR3 length is 15 residues. The V gene lost 2 bases and the J gene lost 4 bases, with 12 bases spanning the gap. CDR3 bases: TGCGCCAGCAGCCAACCAAACTACTTTTACAATGAGCAGTTCTTC. It translates to CASSQPNYFYNEQFF.

The rearrangement uses TRBV7-9 and TRBJ2-5; 10 nucleotides line up with TRBD2. V lost 2 bases to trimming and J lost 5 bases; unmatched junction nucleotides: 2. CDR3 length: 14 residues. Germline V gene data show CDR1 as SEHNR and CDR2 as FQNEAQ (reference sequence). Here the CDR3 reads CASSLLAGDETQYF. The CDR3 DNA follows: TGTGCCAGCAGCTTACTAGCGGGAGATGAGACCCAGTACTTC.

The chain recombines TRBV5-1 with TRBJ2-1; 9 nucleotides match TRBD2. From germline, CDR1 is SGHRS and CDR2 YFSETQ. The CDR3 loop spans 14 amino acids. V lost 1 base and J lost 8; bases outside the gene matches: 4. The CDR3 DNA reads TGCGCCAGCAGCTTGCGGGCGGGAGGGGATGAGCAGTTCTTC. Translation gives CASSLRAGGDEQFF.

The gene calls are TRBV10-3 and TRBJ2-7; 7 bases align to TRBD2. Trimming took 0 bases from V and 4 from J; bases not matched to a gene: 0. This CDR3 has 13 residues. Germline values: CDR1 ENHRY, CDR2 SYGVKD. In DNA form, the CDR3 reads TGTGCCATCAGTGAGTCGGGAGGGTACGAGCAGTACTTC. It specifies CAISESGGYEQYF.

This sequence joins TRBV19 and TRBJ2-1; TRBD2 might be the D (5 bases). The V end lost 10 bases, the J end lost 3 bases, and 13 bases lay between the germline ends. The CDR3 sequence is 13 residues long. Per the germline V gene, CDR1 is LNHDA and CDR2 is SQIVND (reference sequence). CDR3 residues: CAISSAVYNEQFF. The CDR3 bases are TGTGCCATCAGTAGCGCCGTCTACAATGAGCAGTTCTTC. Combining the CDR3 with reference TRBV19 and TRBJ2-1 gives the whole variable domain DGGITQSPKYLFRKEGQNVTLSCEQNLNHDAMYWYRQDPGQGLRLIYYSQIVNDFQKGDIAEGYSVSREKKESFPLTVTSAQKNPTAFYLCAISSAVYNEQFFGPGTRLTVL.

The rearrangement joins TRBV5-1 to TRBJ2-3; the D gene is possibly TRBD1 (6 bases). Germline loops: CDR1 SGHRS, CDR2 YFSETQ. There are 17 residues in the CDR3. Trimming took off 4 bases at V and 4 bases at J, with 22 bases between the two ends. The CDR3 region has the DNA TGCGCCAGCAGCCTCAGGGGCACTAGGGGTTTGTCAGATACGCAGTATTTT. Protein product: CASSLRGTRGLSDTQYF.

This chain joins TRBV19 and TRBJ2-2; maybe TRBD1 (6 bases). Germline CDR1 and CDR2: LNHDA and SQIVND (reference sequence). CDR3 length: 15 amino acids. V lost 5 bases, J lost 1 base, and 11 bases lay in between. The DNA for the CDR3 is TGTGCCAGTAGTCACAGGACAGAGAACACCGGGGAGCTGTTTTTT. Its translation: CASSHRTENTGELFF.

The chain links TRBV6-6 to TRBJ2-7; 9 bases agree with TRBD1. With 6 bases clipped from V and 4 bases from J, the junction kept 10 bases outside the gene matches. The length of the CDR3 is 15 residues. CDR1 and CDR2 from the germline V gene are MNHNY and SVGAGI (reference sequence). CDR3 nucleotides: TGTGCCAGCAGACAAAAAGGGACAGGGTCGTACGAGCAGTACTTC. Its translation: CASRQKGTGSYEQYF.

This chain links TRBV18 with TRBJ2-2, with D possibly matching TRBD1 (6 bases). Germline V lookup: CDR1 KGHSH, CDR2 LQKENI. V was clipped by 2 bases and J by 5 bases, with 9 bases between them. CDR3 size: 14 residues. CDR3 sequence (DNA): TGTGCCAGCTCACCAAAAACAGGGACCGGGGAGCTGTTTTTT. Residues: CASSPKTGTGELFF.